The clone carrying this T cell receptor beta chain appeared many times. Its antigen is not known. This specimen belongs to a study of T cells in Graves' hyperthyroidism and ophthalmopathy. Orbital computed tomography and thyroid ultrasound, together with serum TRAb and thyroxine and clinical symptoms, were used for diagnoses. Notes on the study in general: Ophthalmopathy was model-predicted a median about 6.7 months pre-onset. Blood shared most expanded thyroid clonotypes above 0.001.

The germline V gene encodes CDR1 MNHEY and CDR2 SVGEGT. The CDR3 spans 14 residues. V was shortened by 7 bases and J by 0 bases, with 10 bases between the two germline ends. What was amplified from RNA transcripts were TCR beta CDR3 regions. First-round RT-PCR with HTBI primers amplified the TCR CDR3 region. TCRdb reprocessed the multiplex PCR reads with MiXCR, giving one entry per CDR3 protein. The sample lists a few hundred thousand distinct CDR3 sequences; 15% to 20% were seen once. This rearrangement joins TRBV6-2 or TRBV6-3 to TRBJ1-5; D call uncertain. The sequenced sample consisted of blood. The receptor's source is a woman between 40 and 55 years old with Graves' ophthalmopathy. This chain's CDR3 is CASNDGASNQPQHF. In DNA form, the CDR3 reads TGTGCCAGCAACGACGGAGCTAGCAATCAGCCCCAGCATTTT.